A single sample gave rise to the 2 T cell receptor beta chains below, sequenced in a study of T cells in localized non-small cell lung cancer. Profiling relied on immunoSEQ multiplex PCR, and the TCRdb table lists in-frame clones only, not all of them. The sample carries under 75,000 clones, 86% recorded once. The specimen comprised peripheral blood, sampled before any cancer treatment. The source of these receptors is a male donor older than 55 with stage III squamous cell lung carcinoma.

The chain combines TRBV18 with TRBJ2-7; D unclear. Germline V lookup: CDR1 KGHSH, CDR2 LQKENI. V gave up 5 bases and J gave up 7 bases, with 12 bases separating them. The CDR3 is 12 amino acids. The CDR3 loop is CASSTNSGEQYV. As DNA, the CDR3 is TGTGCCAGCTCAACGAATTCGGGTGAGCAGTACGTC.

The genes are TRBV6-5 and TRBJ1-2; D is perhaps TRBD1 (5 bases). Trimming removed 7 bases from V and 5 bases from J, with 11 bases in between. This CDR3 comprises 12 residues. The germline V gene encodes CDR1 MNHEY and CDR2 SVGAGI. CDR3 region: CASIDSLYGYTF. In DNA form, the CDR3 reads TGTGCCAGCATAGACAGTTTATATGGCTACACCTTC.